The source of this TCR beta chain is a study of blood T cell repertoires in COVID-19. Data came from immunoSEQ multiplex PCR; TCRdb stores just in-frame clones and leaves some out. The table shows some 80,000 clones, with around nine tenths occurring only once. This CDR3 is 16 amino acids long. Germline V gives CDR1 LNHDA, CDR2 SQIVND (reference sequence). Deletions cut 3 bases from V and 0 bases from J, with 9 bases between. The clonotype originates from a human donor in a cohort sampled during active COVID-19. V and J are TRBV19 and TRBJ1-6, with D uncertain. Sequenced: peripheral blood. In nucleotides, the CDR3 is TGTGCCAGTAGTATCGCAGGAAACTCCTATAATTCACCCCTCCACTTT. This codes for CASSIAGNSYNSPLHF.